This T cell receptor (beta chain) was observed in a study of CD8 T cells in ankylosing spondylitis. Concerning this clonotype: As yet, its antigen is unknown.

Preparation of TCR beta libraries was done by quantitative 5'-RACE with molecular barcodes. TCRdb reprocessed the 5' RACE reads with MiXCR, giving one entry per CDR3 protein. The repertoire holds roughly 700,000 distinct CDR3 sequences, with around 19% as singletons. Whole-study results and caveats: Within ankylosing spondylitis blood, a TCR beta motif made up of eight highly homologous variants appeared to be characteristic.

The CDR3 covers 15 residues. Between the trimmed V and J ends, which lost 0 bases and 6 bases, there was a span of 9 bases. The germline V gene encodes CDR1 MNHEY and CDR2 SVGAGI. Material for sequencing was blood, either unsorted or a sorted T cell fraction (not recorded which). The chain combines TRBV6-5 with TRBJ1-6; perhaps TRBD1 as D (6 bases). This receptor was taken from a male donor with ankylosing spondylitis. CDR3 sequence reads: CASSYSDRTNSPLHF. The CDR3 DNA reads as TGTGCCAGCAGTTACTCGGACAGAACTAATTCACCCCTCCACTTT.